The clone carrying this T cell receptor beta chain was counted between two and nine times. This entry is derived from a study of T-cell reconstitution after alpha-beta-depleted transplantation in children. V trimming: 0 bases; J trimming: 6 bases; junction bases outside the gene matches: 8. This CDR3 has 16 residues. Germline assignment: CDR1 SGHRS and CDR2 YFSETQ. The TCRbeta library incorporated unique molecular identifiers. TCRdb re-called the PCR reads with MiXCR, one entry per CDR3 protein. There are approximately 270,000 distinct CDR3 sequences in the sample; roughly a quarter occur only once, and 4% to 5.5% lies in the top ten.

The material was PBMCs, mostly from graft donor cells, obtained 360 days after TCRalphabeta/CD19-depleted stem cell transplant. This clonotype originated in a female patient aged 2-10 years who had a stem cell transplant for congenital amegakaryocytic thrombocytopenia, so the T cells may come from the graft donor. This chain uses TRBV5-1 with TRBJ2-1; the match to TRBD1 covers 8 bases. Written as DNA, the CDR3 is TGCGCCAGCAGCTTGGGGCCCGGGACAGGCCGCAATGAGCAGTTCTTC. Translating it yields CASSLGPGTGRNEQFF.